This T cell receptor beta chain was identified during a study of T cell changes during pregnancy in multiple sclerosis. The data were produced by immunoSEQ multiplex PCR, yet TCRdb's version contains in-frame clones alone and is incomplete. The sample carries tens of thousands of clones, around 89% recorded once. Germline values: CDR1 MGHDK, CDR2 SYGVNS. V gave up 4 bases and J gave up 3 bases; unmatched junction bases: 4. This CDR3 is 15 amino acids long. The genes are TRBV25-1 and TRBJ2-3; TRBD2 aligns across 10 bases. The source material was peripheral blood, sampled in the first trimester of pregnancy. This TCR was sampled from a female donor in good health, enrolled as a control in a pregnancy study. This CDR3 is CASSVLAGVTDTQYF. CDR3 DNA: TGTGCCAGCAGTGTCCTAGCGGGAGTAACAGATACGCAGTATTTT.